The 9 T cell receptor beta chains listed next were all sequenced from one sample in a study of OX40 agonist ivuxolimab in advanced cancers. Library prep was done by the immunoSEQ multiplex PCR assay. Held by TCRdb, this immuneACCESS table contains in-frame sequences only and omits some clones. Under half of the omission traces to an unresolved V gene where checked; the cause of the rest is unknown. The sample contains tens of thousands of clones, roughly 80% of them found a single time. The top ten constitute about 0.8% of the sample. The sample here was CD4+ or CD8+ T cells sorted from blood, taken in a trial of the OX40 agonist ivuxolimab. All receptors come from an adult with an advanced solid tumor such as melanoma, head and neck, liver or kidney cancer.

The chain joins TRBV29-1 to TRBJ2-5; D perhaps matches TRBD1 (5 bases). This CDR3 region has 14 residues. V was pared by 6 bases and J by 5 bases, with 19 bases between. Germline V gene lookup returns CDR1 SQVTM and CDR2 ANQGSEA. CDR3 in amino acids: CSVPSTGVVETQYF. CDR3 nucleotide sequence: TGCAGCGTCCCCTCTACAGGAGTAGTGGAGACCCAGTACTTC.

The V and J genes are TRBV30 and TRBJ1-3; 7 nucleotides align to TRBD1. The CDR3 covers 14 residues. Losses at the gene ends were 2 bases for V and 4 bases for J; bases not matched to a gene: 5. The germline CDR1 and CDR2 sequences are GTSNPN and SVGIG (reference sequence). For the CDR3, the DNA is TGTGCCTGGAGTACAGGGGAAGAGGGAAACACCATATATTTT. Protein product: CAWSTGEEGNTIYF.

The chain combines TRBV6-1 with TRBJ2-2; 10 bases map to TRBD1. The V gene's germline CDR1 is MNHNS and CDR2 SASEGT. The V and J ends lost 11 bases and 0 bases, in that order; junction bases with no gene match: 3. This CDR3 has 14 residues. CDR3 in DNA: TGTGCCGAAGGACAGGGGGCGAACACCGGGGAGCTGTTTTTT. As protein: CAEGQGANTGELFF.

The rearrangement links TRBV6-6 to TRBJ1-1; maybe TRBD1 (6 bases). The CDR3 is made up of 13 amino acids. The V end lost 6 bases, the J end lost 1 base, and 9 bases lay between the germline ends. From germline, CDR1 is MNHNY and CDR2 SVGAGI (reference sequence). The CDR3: CASREDRNTEAFF. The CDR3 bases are TGTGCCAGCAGGGAGGACAGGAACACTGAAGCTTTCTTT.

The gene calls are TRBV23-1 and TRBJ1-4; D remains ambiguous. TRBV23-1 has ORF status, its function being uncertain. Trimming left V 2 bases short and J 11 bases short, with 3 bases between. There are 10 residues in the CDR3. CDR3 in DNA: TGCGCCAGCAGTCAAGGCAAACTGTTTTTT. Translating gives CASSQGKLFF.

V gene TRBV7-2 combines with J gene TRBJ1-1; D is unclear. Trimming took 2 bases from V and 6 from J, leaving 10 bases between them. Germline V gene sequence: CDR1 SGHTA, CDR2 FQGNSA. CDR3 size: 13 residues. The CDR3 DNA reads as TGTGCCAGCAGCTTATTTGAAAGAGCTGAAGCTTTCTTT. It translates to CASSLFERAEAFF.

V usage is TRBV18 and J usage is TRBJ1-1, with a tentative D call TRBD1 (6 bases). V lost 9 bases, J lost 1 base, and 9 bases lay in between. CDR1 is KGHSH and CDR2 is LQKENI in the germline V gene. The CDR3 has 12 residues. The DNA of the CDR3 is TGTGCCAGTCGACAGGAGAACACTGAAGCTTTCTTT. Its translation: CASRQENTEAFF.

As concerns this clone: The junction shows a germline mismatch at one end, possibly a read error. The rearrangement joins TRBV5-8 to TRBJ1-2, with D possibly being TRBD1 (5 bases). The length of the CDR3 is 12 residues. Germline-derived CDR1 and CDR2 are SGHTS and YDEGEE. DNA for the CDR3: TGTGCCAGCAGCTTAAGACAGTCCCTATCGGCCTTC. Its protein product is CASSLRQSLSAF. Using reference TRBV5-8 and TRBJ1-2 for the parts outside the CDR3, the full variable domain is EAGVTQSPTHLIKTRGQQATLRCSPISGHTSVYWYQQALGLGLQFLLWYDEGEERNRGNFPPRFSGRQFPNYSSELNVNALELEDSALYLCASSLRQSLSAFGSGTRLTVV.

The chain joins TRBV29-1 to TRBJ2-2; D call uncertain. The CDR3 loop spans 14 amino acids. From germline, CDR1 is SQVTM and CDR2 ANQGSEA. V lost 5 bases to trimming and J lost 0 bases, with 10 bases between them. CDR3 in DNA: TGCAGCGTTTTAAACACCGCGAACACCGGGGAGCTGTTTTTT. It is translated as CSVLNTANTGELFF.